This T cell receptor beta chain was observed in a study of blood T cell repertoires in COVID-19 (TCRdb year 2020). A note on the overall study: Samples from collaborators originated in the United States, Italy and Spain and spanned both the acute and convalescent phases of COVID-19. The prospective study material was composed of cDNA or gDNA derived from T cells, B-cell-depleted T cells, or PBMCs. Subjects who had been exposed to COVID-19, were actively infected with it, or had recovered from it provided the deeply sampled blood TCRbeta repertoires that made up the dataset. A freely available public database, intended as a resource for researchers studying the immune response to SARS-CoV-2, is where the repertoires were released. Samples came from the ongoing ImmuneRACE study (first 160 participants) plus 1,254 subjects from 6 global collaborators. A de-identified subject ID, COVID-19 status, age in years and sex were almost always included in the sample metadata. Where available, HLA class I and class II types were taken from metadata supplied by the sample provider and were not determined by assay-based typing. What the research found in general, with its limitations: The quantity of clinical and demographic metadata differed by source and by participant and was supplied without curation.

On this clone itself: The antigen it binds to is not known. Per-base quality was not reported, and no clone a single base away is much larger than it.

Another Seattle source contributed samples from volunteer blood donors who had recovered from COVID-19. Collaborating institutions collected whole blood in K2EDTA tubes following their own protocols. For TCRbeta analysis, collaborator samples were shipped as frozen whole blood, as isolated PBMCs, or as DNA extracted from either sample type. Per the germline V gene, KGHSH is the CDR1 and LQKENI is the CDR2. The CDR3, from cysteine to phenylalanine, totals 16 residues. The kept DNA is CDR3 alone, 48 bases in frame from the first base. Unmatched junction bases come to 1, with V trimmed by 0 bases and J by 3 bases. TCRbeta CDR3 regions were amplified from genomic DNA using the immunoSEQ Assay, a bias-controlled multiplex PCR. For the original study's pipeline: Nucleated cell counts per sample were estimated from amplification of reference gene primers within the assay. To quantify the absolute abundance of each unique TCRbeta CDR3 rearrangement, sequence reads were collapsed and filtered. For each sample, productive Simpson clonality was calculated by taking the square root of Simpson's diversity index across productive rearrangements. The source is immuneACCESS, and TCRdb retained only in-frame sequences with V and J called. Part of the clones is not carried over; for the studies checked, unresolved V genes explain less than half of this, and the remainder is unexplained. The D gene and trimming were derived from the DNA, and the V and J assignments and clone size from that table. The sample yields some 230,000 clones; about 88% were counted once. The ten largest clones add up to approximately 2.6% of the sample.

The chain uses TRBV18 and TRBJ2-2, with 10 middle bases fitting TRBD1. The sequenced sample consisted of peripheral blood. This TCR derives from a man between 50 and 59 years old who had recovered from COVID-19. The bases are TGTGCCAGCTCACCACCGGGACAGGGGTACACCGGGGAGCTGTTTTTT. This yields the protein CASSPPGQGYTGELFF.